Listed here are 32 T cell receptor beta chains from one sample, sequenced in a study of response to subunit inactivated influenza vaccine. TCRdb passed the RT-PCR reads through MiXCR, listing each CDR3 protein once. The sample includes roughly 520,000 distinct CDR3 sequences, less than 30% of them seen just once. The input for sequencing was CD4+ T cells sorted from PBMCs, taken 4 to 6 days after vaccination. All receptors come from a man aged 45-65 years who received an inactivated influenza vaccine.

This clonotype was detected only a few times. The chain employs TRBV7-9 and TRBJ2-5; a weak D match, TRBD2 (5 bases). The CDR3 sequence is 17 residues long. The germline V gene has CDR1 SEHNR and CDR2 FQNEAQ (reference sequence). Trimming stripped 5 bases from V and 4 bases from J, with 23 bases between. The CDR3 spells CASSPLLRGVGRETQYF. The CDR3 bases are TGTGCCAGCAGCCCTCTTCTTCGGGGTGTGGGTCGAGAGACCCAGTACTTC. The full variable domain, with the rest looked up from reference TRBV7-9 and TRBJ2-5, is DTGVSQNPRHKITKRGQNVTFRCDPISEHNRLYWYRQTLGQGPEFLTYFQNEAQLEKSRLLSDRFSAERPKGSFSTLEIQRTEQGDSAMYLCASSPLLRGVGRETQYFGPGTRLLVL.

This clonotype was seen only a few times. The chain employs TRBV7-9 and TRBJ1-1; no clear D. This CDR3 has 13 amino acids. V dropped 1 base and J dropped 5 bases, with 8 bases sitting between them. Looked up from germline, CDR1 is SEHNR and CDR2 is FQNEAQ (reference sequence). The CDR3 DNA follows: TGTGCCAGCAGCTTAGGAAGACAAACTGAAGCTTTCTTT. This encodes CASSLGRQTEAFF.

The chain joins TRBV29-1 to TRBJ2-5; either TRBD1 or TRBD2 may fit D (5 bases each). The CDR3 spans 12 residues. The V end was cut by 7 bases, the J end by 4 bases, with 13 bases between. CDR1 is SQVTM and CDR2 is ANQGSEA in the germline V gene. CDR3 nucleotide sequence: TGCAGCGGTATCCGAGGGGTAGAGACCCAGTACTTC. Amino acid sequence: CSGIRGVETQYF.

CDR3 amino acids: CATSRDLPRGLYGYTF. The CDR3, as DNA: TGTGCCACCAGCAGAGATCTACCGAGGGGCCTCTATGGCTACACCTTC. This sequence joins TRBV15 and TRBJ1-2, with D maybe TRBD1 (5 bases). Trimming removed 0 bases from V and 4 bases from J, with 15 bases in between. The germline V gene encodes CDR1 LNHNV and CDR2 YYDKDF (reference sequence). This CDR3 is built from 16 residues.

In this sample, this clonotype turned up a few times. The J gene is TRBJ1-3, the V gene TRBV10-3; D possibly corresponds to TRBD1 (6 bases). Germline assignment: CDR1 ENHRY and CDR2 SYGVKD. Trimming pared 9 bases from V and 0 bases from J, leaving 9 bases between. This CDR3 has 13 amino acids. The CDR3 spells CAMQGTSGNTIYF. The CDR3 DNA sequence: TGTGCCATGCAGGGGACCTCTGGAAACACCATATATTTT.

CDR3 DNA sequence: TGTGCCAGCAGCGCAGGAGGCGGCCGCACAGATACGCAGTATTTT. Amino acids: CASSAGGGRTDTQYF. This chain uses TRBV9 with TRBJ2-3; possibly TRBD2 for D (5 bases). The CDR3 has 15 amino acids. V lost 3 bases, J lost 1 base, and 12 bases lay in between. CDR1 is SGDLS and CDR2 is YYNGEE in the germline V gene.

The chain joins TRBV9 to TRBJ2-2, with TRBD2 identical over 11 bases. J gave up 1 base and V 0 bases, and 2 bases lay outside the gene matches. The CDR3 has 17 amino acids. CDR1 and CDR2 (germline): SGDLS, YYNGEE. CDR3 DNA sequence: TGTGCCAGCAGCGTAGAGGGGACTAGCGGGAACACCGGGGAGCTGTTTTTT. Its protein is CASSVEGTSGNTGELFF.

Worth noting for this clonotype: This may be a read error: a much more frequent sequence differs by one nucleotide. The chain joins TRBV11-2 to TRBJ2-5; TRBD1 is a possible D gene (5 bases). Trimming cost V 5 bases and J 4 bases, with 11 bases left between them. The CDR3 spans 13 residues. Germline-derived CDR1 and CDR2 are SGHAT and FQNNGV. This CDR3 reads CASSPGRAETQYF. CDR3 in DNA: TGTGCCAGCAGCCCCGGCAGGGCAGAGACCCAGTACTTC.

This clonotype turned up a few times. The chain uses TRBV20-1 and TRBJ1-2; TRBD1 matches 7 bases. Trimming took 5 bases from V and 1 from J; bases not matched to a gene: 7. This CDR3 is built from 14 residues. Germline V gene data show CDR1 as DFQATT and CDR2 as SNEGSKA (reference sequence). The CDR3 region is CSASDRNLNYGYTF. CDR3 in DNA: TGCAGTGCTTCGGACAGGAATCTTAACTATGGCTACACCTTC.

The CDR3 here is CSASRGVLAKNIQYF. CDR3 coding DNA: TGCAGTGCGAGCCGGGGGGTCCTGGCCAAAAACATTCAGTACTTC. This chain links TRBV20-1 with TRBJ2-4; 7 positions agree with TRBD2. Germline V CDR1 and CDR2: DFQATT, SNEGSKA (reference sequence). J lost 1 base, V lost 6 bases, and 9 bases had no gene match. The CDR3 consists of 15 residues.

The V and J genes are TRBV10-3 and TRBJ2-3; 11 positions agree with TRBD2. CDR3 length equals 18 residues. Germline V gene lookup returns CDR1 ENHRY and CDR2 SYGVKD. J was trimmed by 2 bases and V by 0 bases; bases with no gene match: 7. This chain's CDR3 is CAISESPTSGGYTDTQYF. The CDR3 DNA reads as TGTGCCATCAGTGAGTCCCCAACTAGCGGGGGATACACAGATACGCAGTATTTT.

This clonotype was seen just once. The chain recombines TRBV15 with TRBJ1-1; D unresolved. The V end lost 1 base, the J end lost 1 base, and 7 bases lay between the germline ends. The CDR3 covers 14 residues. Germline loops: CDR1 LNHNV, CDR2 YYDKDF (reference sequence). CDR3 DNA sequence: TGTGCCACCAGCAGAGGCCGCAGGAACACTGAAGCTTTCTTT. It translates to CATSRGRRNTEAFF.

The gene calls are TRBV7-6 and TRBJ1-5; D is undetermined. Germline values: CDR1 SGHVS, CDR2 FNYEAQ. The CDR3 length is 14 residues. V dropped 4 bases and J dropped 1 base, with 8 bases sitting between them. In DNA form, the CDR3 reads TGTGCCAGCAGCTCAGGTGCCAGCAATCAGCCCCAGCATTTT. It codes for CASSSGASNQPQHF.

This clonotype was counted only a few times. The CDR3 DNA follows: TGCAGTGCTAGAGAGGCCAGAAAGGGAAACACCATATATTTT. As protein: CSAREARKGNTIYF. The chain joins TRBV20-1 to TRBJ1-3, with D unresolved. Trimming cost V 0 bases and J 4 bases, with 10 bases left between them. The CDR3 has 14 residues. Germline V CDR1 and CDR2: DFQATT, SNEGSKA (reference sequence).

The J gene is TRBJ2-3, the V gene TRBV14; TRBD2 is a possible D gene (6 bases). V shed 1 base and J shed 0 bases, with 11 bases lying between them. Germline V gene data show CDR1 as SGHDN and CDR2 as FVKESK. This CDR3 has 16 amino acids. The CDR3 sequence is CASSQVERASTDTQYF. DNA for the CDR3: TGTGCCAGCAGCCAAGTCGAGCGGGCCAGCACAGATACGCAGTATTTT.

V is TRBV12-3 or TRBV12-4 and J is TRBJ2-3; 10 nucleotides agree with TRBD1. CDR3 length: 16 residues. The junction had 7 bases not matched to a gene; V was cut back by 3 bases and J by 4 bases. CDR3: CASSFGDRGWADTQYF. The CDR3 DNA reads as TGTGCCAGCAGTTTTGGGGACAGGGGATGGGCAGATACGCAGTATTTT.

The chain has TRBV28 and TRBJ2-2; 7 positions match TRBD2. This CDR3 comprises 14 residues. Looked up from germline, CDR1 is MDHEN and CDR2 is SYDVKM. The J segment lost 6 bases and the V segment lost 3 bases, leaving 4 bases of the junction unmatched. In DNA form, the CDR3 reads TGTGCCAGCAGTTTGGCCGCGGGAGCCGGGGAGCTGTTTTTT. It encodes CASSLAAGAGELFF. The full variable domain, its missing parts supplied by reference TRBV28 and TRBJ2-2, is DVKVTQSSRYLVKRTGEKVFLECVQDMDHENMFWYRQDPGLGLRLIYFSYDVKMKEKGDIPEGYSVSREKKERFSLILESASTNQTSMYLCASSLAAGAGELFFGEGSRLTVL.

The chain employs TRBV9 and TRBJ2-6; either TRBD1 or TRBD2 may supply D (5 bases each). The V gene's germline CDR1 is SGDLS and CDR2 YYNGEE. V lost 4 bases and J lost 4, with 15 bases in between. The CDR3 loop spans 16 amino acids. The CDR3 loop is CASSPTAGSGANVLTF. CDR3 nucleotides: TGTGCCAGCAGCCCCACCGCAGGGAGCGGGGCCAACGTCCTGACTTTC. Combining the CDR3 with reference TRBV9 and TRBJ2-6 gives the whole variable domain DSGVTQTPKHLITATGQRVTLRCSPRSGDLSVYWYQQSLDQGLQFLIQYYNGEERAKGNILERFSAQQFPDLHSELNLSSLELGDSALYFCASSPTAGSGANVLTFGAGSRLTVL.

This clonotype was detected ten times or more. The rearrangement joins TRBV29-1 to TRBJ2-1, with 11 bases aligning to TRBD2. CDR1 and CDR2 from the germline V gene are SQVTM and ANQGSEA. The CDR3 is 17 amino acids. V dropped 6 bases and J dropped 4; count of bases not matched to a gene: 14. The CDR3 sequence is CSVDIIPIAGGYNEQFF. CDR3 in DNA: TGCAGCGTCGATATTATCCCAATAGCGGGAGGGTACAATGAGCAGTTCTTC.

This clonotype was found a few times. The CDR3 here is CASSSGSGSPEQYF. The CDR3 DNA follows: TGCGCCAGCAGCTCCGGCAGTGGCTCCCCCGAGCAGTACTTC. The chain combines TRBV5-1 with TRBJ2-7; no clear D. Germline V gene sequence: CDR1 SGHRS, CDR2 YFSETQ. The CDR3 covers 14 residues. V was shortened by 3 bases and J by 6 bases, with 16 bases between the two germline ends.

This chain's CDR3 is CSVEGAPRTGWFF. The CDR3 region has the DNA TGCAGCGTTGAAGGAGCTCCGCGTACTGGATGGTTCTTC. The chain has TRBV29-1 and TRBJ2-1, with unresolved D. The CDR3 loop spans 13 amino acids. Germline CDR1 and CDR2: SQVTM and ANQGSEA. The V end lost 1 base, the J end lost 15 bases, and 19 bases lay between the germline ends.

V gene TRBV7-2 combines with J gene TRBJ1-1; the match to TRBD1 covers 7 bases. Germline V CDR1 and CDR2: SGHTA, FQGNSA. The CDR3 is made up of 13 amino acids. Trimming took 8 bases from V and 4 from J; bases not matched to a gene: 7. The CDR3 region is CASRQQGFTEAFF. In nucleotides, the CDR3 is TGTGCCAGCCGGCAACAGGGGTTCACTGAAGCTTTCTTT.

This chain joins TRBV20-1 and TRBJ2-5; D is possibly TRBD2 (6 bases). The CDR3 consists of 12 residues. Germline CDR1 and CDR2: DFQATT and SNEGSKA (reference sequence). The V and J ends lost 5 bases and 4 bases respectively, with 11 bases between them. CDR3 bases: TGCAGTGCTGCTGTCGGGAGAGAGACCCAGTACTTC. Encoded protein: CSAAVGRETQYF.

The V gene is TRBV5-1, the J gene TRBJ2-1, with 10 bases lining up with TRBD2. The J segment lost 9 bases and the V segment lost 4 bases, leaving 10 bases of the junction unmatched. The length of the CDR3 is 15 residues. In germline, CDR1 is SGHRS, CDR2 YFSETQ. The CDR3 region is CASSLGLAAQGEQFF. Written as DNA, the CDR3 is TGCGCCAGCAGCCTAGGACTAGCGGCCCAGGGTGAGCAGTTCTTC.

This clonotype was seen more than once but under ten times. CDR3 loop: CASSPGLAGVSYEQYF. In DNA form, the CDR3 reads TGTGCCAGCAGCCCGGGACTAGCGGGAGTCAGTTACGAGCAGTACTTC. This chain links TRBV7-2 with TRBJ2-7, with 14 bases lining up with TRBD2. The germline CDR1 and CDR2 sequences are SGHTA and FQGNSA. V dropped 5 bases and J dropped 4; count of bases not matched to a gene: 7. CDR3 length equals 16 residues.

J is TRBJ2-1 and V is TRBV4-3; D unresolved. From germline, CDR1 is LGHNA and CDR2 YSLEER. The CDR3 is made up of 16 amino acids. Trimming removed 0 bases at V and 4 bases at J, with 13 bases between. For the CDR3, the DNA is TGCGCCAGCAGCCAAGAGGTTTCGAGCAGATACAATGAGCAGTTCTTC. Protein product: CASSQEVSSRYNEQFF.

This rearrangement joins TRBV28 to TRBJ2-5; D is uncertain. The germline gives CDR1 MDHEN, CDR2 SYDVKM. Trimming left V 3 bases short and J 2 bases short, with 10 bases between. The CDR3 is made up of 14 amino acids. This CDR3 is CASSFVGQQETQYF. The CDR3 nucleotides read TGTGCCAGCAGTTTTGTAGGGCAACAAGAGACCCAGTACTTC.

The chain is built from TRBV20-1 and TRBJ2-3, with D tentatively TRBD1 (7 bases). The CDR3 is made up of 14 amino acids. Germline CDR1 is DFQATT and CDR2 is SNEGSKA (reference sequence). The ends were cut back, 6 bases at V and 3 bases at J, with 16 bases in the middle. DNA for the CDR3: TGCAGTGCCACGACAGGGAGCGGGACAGATACGCAGTATTTT. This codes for CSATTGSGTDTQYF.

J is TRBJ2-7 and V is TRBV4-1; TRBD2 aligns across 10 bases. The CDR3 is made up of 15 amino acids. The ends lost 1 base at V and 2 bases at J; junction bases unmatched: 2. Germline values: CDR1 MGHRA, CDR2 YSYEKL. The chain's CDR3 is CASSQASGRTYEQYF. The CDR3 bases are TGCGCCAGCAGCCAAGCTAGCGGGAGAACCTACGAGCAGTACTTC.

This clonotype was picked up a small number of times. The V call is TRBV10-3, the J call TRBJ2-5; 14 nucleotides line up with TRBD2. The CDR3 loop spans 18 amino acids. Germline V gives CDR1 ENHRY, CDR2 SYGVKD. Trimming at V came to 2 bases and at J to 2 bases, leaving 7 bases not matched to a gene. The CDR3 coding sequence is TGTGCCATCAGTGAGATGACTAGCGGGGGGGCGATACAAGAGACCCAGTACTTC. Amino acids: CAISEMTSGGAIQETQYF.

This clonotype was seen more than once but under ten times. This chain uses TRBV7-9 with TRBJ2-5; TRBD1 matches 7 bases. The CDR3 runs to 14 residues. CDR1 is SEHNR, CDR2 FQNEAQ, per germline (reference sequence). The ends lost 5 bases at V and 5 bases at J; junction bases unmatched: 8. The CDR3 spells CASSPDRTRETQYF. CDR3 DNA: TGTGCCAGCAGCCCGGACAGGACGAGGGAGACCCAGTACTTC.

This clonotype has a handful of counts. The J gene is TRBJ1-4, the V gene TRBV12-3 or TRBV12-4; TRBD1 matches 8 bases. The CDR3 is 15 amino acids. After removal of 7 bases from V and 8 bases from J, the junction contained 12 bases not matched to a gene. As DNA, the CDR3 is TGTGCCAGCAAGGTCGGAGCAGGGGGCTCGGAAAAACTGTTTTTT. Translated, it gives CASKVGAGGSEKLFF.